The next 21 T cell receptor beta chains were all read from a single sample in a study of PD-L1 blockade in urothelial cancer. This sample's time point: pretreatment peripheral blood. Libraries were prepared by immunoSEQ multiplex PCR; TCRdb keeps only in-frame clonotypes and omits some of them. The table records about 130,000 clones, about 88% of them present only once. This specimen was PBMCs, taken around atezolizumab (anti-PD-L1) treatment. Source of these receptors: a man aged 45-60 years with urothelial cancer.

This clone was recorded once. CDR3 protein: CASSDPWREGYNEQFF. CDR3 bases: TGTGCCAGCAGTGACCCGTGGCGGGAGGGCTACAATGAGCAGTTCTTC. The chain has TRBV25-1 and TRBJ2-1; 9 positions match TRBD2. This CDR3 spans 16 amino acids. CDR1 MGHDK and CDR2 SYGVNS come from the germline V gene. Trimming at V came to 3 bases and at J to 3 bases, leaving 6 bases not matched to a gene.

The chain combines TRBV10-3 with TRBJ1-6; 8 nucleotides line up with TRBD1. This CDR3 contains 14 residues. CDR1 and CDR2 from the germline V gene are ENHRY and SYGVKD. Unmatched junction bases numbered 16, after V lost 10 bases and J lost 14 bases. The chain's CDR3 is CASTGGTGLGSLHF. For the CDR3, the DNA is TGTGCCAGCACCGGAGGGACAGGCCTAGGGTCCCTCCACTTT.

V is TRBV19 and J is TRBJ2-1; TRBD2 aligns across 8 bases. The CDR3 sequence is 14 residues long. V lost 7 bases and J lost 2; bases outside the gene matches: 4. Germline V gene data show CDR1 as LNHDA and CDR2 as SQIVND (reference sequence). The CDR3 coding sequence is TGTGCCAGTACCTCGGGACTAGCCTACAATGAGCAGTTCTTC. It encodes CASTSGLAYNEQFF.

The chain couples TRBV28 to TRBJ2-4; 7 bases are a match to TRBD1. V dropped 8 bases and J dropped 8; count of bases not matched to a gene: 9. Germline CDR1 and CDR2: MDHEN and SYDVKM. The CDR3 is 13 residues long. CDR3 nucleotides: TGTGCCAGCGGCTCGACAGGGAAGGACATTCAGTACTTC. Translation: CASGSTGKDIQYF. The complete variable domain, with remaining parts taken from reference TRBV28 and TRBJ2-4, reads DVKVTQSSRYLVKRTGEKVFLECVQDMDHENMFWYRQDPGLGLRLIYFSYDVKMKEKGDIPEGYSVSREKKERFSLILESASTNQTSMYLCASGSTGKDIQYFGAGTRLSVL.

This chain links TRBV28 with TRBJ1-1; D perhaps matches TRBD1 (5 bases). V shed 8 bases and J shed 1 base, with 26 bases lying between them. This CDR3 spans 18 amino acids. Looked up from germline, CDR1 is MDHEN and CDR2 is SYDVKM. CDR3 residues: CASGRGGLSSRRNTEAFF. DNA for the CDR3: TGTGCCAGCGGCCGCGGGGGACTTTCAAGCCGGAGGAACACTGAAGCTTTCTTT. Full variable domain (remainder filled in from reference TRBV28 and TRBJ1-1): DVKVTQSSRYLVKRTGEKVFLECVQDMDHENMFWYRQDPGLGLRLIYFSYDVKMKEKGDIPEGYSVSREKKERFSLILESASTNQTSMYLCASGRGGLSSRRNTEAFFGQGTRLTVV.

The chain is built from TRBV5-1 and TRBJ2-2; 7 bases are shared with TRBD2. The germline V gene has CDR1 SGHRS and CDR2 YFSETQ. V shed 3 bases, J shed 3 bases, and the junction held 8 bases outside the gene matches. The CDR3 length is 16 residues. Written as DNA, the CDR3 is TGCGCCAGCAGCTCCCTAGGGGCGGGGGACACCGGGGAGCTGTTTTTT. This encodes CASSSLGAGDTGELFF.

The CDR3 spells CASSFGLAGGGYEQYF. CDR3 nucleotides: TGTGCCAGCAGCTTTGGACTAGCGGGAGGAGGCTACGAGCAGTACTTC. This chain connects TRBV5-5 to TRBJ2-7, with 14 bases that match TRBD2. J gave up 3 bases and V 2 bases, and 4 bases lay outside the gene matches. The CDR3 has 16 residues. Germline-derived CDR1 and CDR2 are SGHKS and YYEKEE (reference sequence). The whole variable domain, remainder taken from reference TRBV5-5 and TRBJ2-7, is DAGVTQSPTHLIKTRGQQVTLRCSPISGHKSVSWYQQVLGQGPQFIFQYYEKEERGRGNFPDRFSARQFPNYSSELNVNALLLGDSALYLCASSFGLAGGGYEQYFGPGTRLTVT.

This chain connects TRBV6-5 to TRBJ1-2; 7 positions agree with TRBD1. With V trimmed by 6 bases and J by 7 bases, 11 bases remained unmatched. CDR3 length equals 14 residues. Germline CDR1 reads MNHEY; CDR2 reads SVGAGI. In DNA form, the CDR3 reads TGTGCCAGCAGCTATCGGACAGGCAACATTGGCTACACCTTC. Amino acids: CASSYRTGNIGYTF.

The genes are TRBV21-1 and TRBJ2-3; the D call of TRBD2 is as the table states it, not checked on the DNA. TRBV21-1 is tagged as a pseudogene. CDR3 size: 23 residues. The CDR3 region has the DNA TGTGCCAGCAGCAAATTAGCCGGGACAGGGTCCTTCCTTACTAGCGGGACCGTCGATACGCAGTATTTT. Its translation: CASSKLAGTGSFLTSGTVDTQYF.

A single count supports this clone. The V gene is TRBV9, the J gene TRBJ2-3, with 7 positions matching TRBD1. The CDR3 runs 15 residues. CDR1 and CDR2 (germline): SGDLS, YYNGEE. Unmatched junction bases numbered 6, after V lost 0 bases and J lost 5 bases. This CDR3 is CASSVGRGLKDTQYF. The CDR3 DNA follows: TGTGCCAGCAGCGTAGGAAGGGGGCTAAAAGATACGCAGTATTTT.

The rearrangement uses TRBV9 and TRBJ2-1; a possible D gene is TRBD2 (6 bases). The V end lost 3 bases, the J end lost 4 bases, and 14 bases lay between the germline ends. The CDR3 extends over 15 amino acids. Germline CDR1 and CDR2: SGDLS and YYNGEE. CDR3 sequence: CASSEAGPTYNEQFF. CDR3 nucleotides: TGTGCCAGCAGCGAGGCGGGACCTACGTACAATGAGCAGTTCTTC.

The V and J genes are TRBV28 and TRBJ2-2; TRBD1 matches 10 bases. The CDR3 spans 16 residues. The germline V gene has CDR1 MDHEN and CDR2 SYDVKM. V shed 3 bases and J 6 bases; nucleotides not matched to a gene: 7. CDR3 sequence (DNA): TGTGCCAGCAGTTTGTCGGGACAGGGGAATTCCGGGGAGCTGTTTTTT. Protein: CASSLSGQGNSGELFF. The full variable domain, in which reference TRBV28 and TRBJ2-2 provide the parts outside the CDR3, is DVKVTQSSRYLVKRTGEKVFLECVQDMDHENMFWYRQDPGLGLRLIYFSYDVKMKEKGDIPEGYSVSREKKERFSLILESASTNQTSMYLCASSLSGQGNSGELFFGEGSRLTVL.

This clone has only one observation. The chain recombines TRBV10-2 with TRBJ2-1; 9 bases are shared with TRBD2. V shed 2 bases, J shed 6 bases, and the junction held 8 bases outside the gene matches. The CDR3 covers 16 residues. Per germline, CDR1 WSHSY and CDR2 SAAADI. This CDR3 reads CASSEIPSGIPNEQFF. For the CDR3, the DNA is TGCGCCAGCAGTGAGATCCCTAGCGGGATCCCCAATGAGCAGTTCTTC.

The V call is TRBV25-1, the J call TRBJ2-5; no clear D gene. V gave up 3 bases and J gave up 4 bases, with 15 bases separating them. The CDR3 contains 15 residues. CDR1 and CDR2 (germline): MGHDK, SYGVNS. The CDR3 DNA is TGTGCCAGCAGTGATCCCTCCGACATGATAGAGACCCAGTACTTC. Protein product: CASSDPSDMIETQYF.

This chain uses TRBV7-8 with TRBJ2-5, with 13 bases identical to TRBD2. Germline CDR1 is SGHVS and CDR2 is FQNEAQ. The CDR3 spans 19 residues. The J segment lost 5 bases and the V segment lost 4 bases, leaving 16 bases of the junction unmatched. The CDR3 sequence is CASSSRTGLAGVVGETQYF. The CDR3 region has the DNA TGTGCCAGCAGCTCCCGGACAGGACTAGCGGGAGTGGTTGGGGAGACCCAGTACTTC.

This chain links TRBV28 with TRBJ2-7; TRBD2 matches 9 bases. The CDR3 has 14 residues. J gave up 7 bases and V 3 bases, and 7 bases lay outside the gene matches. Germline CDR1 reads MDHEN; CDR2 reads SYDVKM. The CDR3 DNA sequence: TGTGCCAGCAGTTTGGCGGGAGGGCCCAGAGAGCAGTACTTC. This encodes CASSLAGGPREQYF.

The chain couples TRBV28 to TRBJ1-2; the D gene is possibly TRBD1 (6 bases). V lost 5 bases and J lost 2, with 24 bases in between. The CDR3 is made up of 18 amino acids. CDR1 MDHEN and CDR2 SYDVKM come from the germline V gene. In DNA form, the CDR3 reads TGTGCCAGCAGTCTTTTGGGGAGGGACGGGGGGCAGAACTATGGCTACACCTTC. This encodes CASSLLGRDGGQNYGYTF.

The chain couples TRBV5-8 to TRBJ2-3, with 8 bases that match TRBD2. Germline V gene data show CDR1 as SGHTS and CDR2 as YDEGEE. The CDR3 spans 17 residues. Germline trimming cut 2 bases from V and 3 bases from J; bases unmatched to any gene: 11. The DNA of the CDR3 is TGTGCCAGCAGCTTAATCACGGGAGGGCCGAGGACAGATACGCAGTATTTT. This encodes CASSLITGGPRTDTQYF.

This chain joins TRBV7-9 and TRBJ2-3, with TRBD2 matching over 8 bases. V gave up 3 bases and J gave up 5 bases; unmatched junction bases: 7. The CDR3 is made up of 15 amino acids. Germline CDR1 is SEHNR and CDR2 is FQNEAQ (reference sequence). The CDR3 sequence is CASSFGTAGGDTQYF. The CDR3 nucleotides read TGTGCCAGCAGCTTTGGGACGGCGGGGGGAGATACGCAGTATTTT.

In its sample, this clone was seen once. CDR3 residues: CASSASGSKADTQYF. The CDR3 nucleotides are TGTGCCAGCAGCGCTAGCGGGAGTAAGGCAGATACGCAGTATTTT. The chain employs TRBV9 and TRBJ2-3; 10 nucleotides match TRBD2. The trim removed 3 bases at V and 4 bases at J, leaving 5 bases unmatched. There are 15 residues in the CDR3. CDR1 and CDR2 from the germline V gene are SGDLS and YYNGEE. Filled out from reference TRBV9 and TRBJ2-3, the complete variable domain reads DSGVTQTPKHLITATGQRVTLRCSPRSGDLSVYWYQQSLDQGLQFLIQYYNGEERAKGNILERFSAQQFPDLHSELNLSSLELGDSALYFCASSASGSKADTQYFGPGTRLTVL.

V and J are TRBV7-3 and TRBJ2-3, with 10 bases matching TRBD2. After removal of 2 bases from V and 4 bases from J, the junction contained 3 bases not matched to a gene. The CDR3 consists of 15 residues. Looked up from germline, CDR1 is SGHTA and CDR2 is FQGTGA. The CDR3 loop reads CASSLQAGGADTQYF. The CDR3 DNA is TGTGCCAGCAGCTTACAAGCGGGAGGGGCAGATACGCAGTATTTT.